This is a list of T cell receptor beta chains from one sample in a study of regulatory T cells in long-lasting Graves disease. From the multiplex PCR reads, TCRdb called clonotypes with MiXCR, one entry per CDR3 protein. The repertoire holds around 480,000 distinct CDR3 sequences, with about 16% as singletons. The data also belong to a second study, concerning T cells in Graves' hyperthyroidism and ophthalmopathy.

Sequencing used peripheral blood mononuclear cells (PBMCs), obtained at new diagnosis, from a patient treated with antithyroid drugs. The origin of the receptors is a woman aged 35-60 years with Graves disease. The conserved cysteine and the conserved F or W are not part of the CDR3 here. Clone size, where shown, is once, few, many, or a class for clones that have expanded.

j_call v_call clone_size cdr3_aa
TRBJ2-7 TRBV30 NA AWSVLSGQRPHRGSYEQY
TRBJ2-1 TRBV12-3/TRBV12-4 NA ASSGAGEVNEQF
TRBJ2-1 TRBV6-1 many AGGVFLGNEQF
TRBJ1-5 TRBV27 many ASTSHLGGPQH
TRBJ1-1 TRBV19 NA ASSFPPPGQFSF
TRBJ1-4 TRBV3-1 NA ASRQQGKLF
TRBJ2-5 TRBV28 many ASSLYLAEKGRPQETQY
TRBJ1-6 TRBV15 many ATSRETGGPPTLH
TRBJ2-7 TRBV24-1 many ATSDGRDLYEQY
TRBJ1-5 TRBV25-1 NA ASSSRGDSNQPQH
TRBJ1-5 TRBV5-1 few ASRRDTVDQPQH
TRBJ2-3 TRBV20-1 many SASPAGSTDTQY
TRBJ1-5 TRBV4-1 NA ASSRGVVGNQPQH
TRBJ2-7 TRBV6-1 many ASQGNPLSYEQY
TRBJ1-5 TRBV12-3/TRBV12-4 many ASSLQGPNQPQH
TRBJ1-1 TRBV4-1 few ASSQDGSLHEAF
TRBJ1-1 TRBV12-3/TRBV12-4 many ASSLKGPVNTEAF
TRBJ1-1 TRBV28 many ASSLGTGGEAF
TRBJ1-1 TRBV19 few ASSIVVARGEAF
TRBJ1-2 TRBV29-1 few SVWVQFGSGQPKNYGYT
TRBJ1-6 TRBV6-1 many ASSPLGVNSPLH
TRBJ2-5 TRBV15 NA ATGGDFQQGYETQY
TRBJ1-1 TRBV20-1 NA SARGTGNAEAF
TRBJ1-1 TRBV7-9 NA ASSARQRGDTEAF
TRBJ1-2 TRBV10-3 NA AITATVGIYGYT
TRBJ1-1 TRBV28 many ASSSDRGDTEAF
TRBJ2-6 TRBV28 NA ASSEGTGVSGANVLT
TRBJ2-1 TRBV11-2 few ASSIGGLPPYNEQF
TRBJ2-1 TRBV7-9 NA ASSSSYEQF